This T cell receptor beta chain appears in the sequencing data of a study of human thymus T cells. Study conclusions and caveats: Among thymic and blood repertoires, usage of V and J genes appeared biased.

During surgery, 0.5-1 mL peripheral blood was drawn from four of eight donors. Genomic DNA was extracted from every available blood leukocyte. TCRdb's table, derived via immunoSEQ multiplex PCR, lists solely in-frame clones and lacks some. The sample consists of tens of thousands of clones, over 85% of them appearing once. From germline, CDR1 is LNHDA and CDR2 SQIVND (reference sequence). This CDR3 is 14 amino acids long. The V and J ends lost 6 bases and 1 base respectively, with 9 bases between them. In regard to this clone: The antigen is not known.

Input material: blood. The TCR originated in a boy under two years old with a congenital heart defect but otherwise immunologically healthy. The rearrangement joins TRBV19 to TRBJ1-4; D is undetermined. The CDR3 is CASRTRGTNEKLFF. The CDR3 DNA is TGTGCCAGTAGAACTCGGGGAACTAATGAAAAACTGTTTTTT.